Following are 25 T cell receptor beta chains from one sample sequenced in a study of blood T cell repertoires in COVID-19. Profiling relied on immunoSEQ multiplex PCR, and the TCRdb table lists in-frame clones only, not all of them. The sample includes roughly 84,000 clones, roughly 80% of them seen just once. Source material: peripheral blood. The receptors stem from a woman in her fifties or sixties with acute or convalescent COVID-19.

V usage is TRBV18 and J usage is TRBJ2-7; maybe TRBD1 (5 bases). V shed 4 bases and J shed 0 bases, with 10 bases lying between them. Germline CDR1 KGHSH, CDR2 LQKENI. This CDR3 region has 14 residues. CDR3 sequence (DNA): TGTGCCAGCTCACTCGACAGTCTCTCCTACGAGCAGTACTTC. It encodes CASSLDSLSYEQYF.

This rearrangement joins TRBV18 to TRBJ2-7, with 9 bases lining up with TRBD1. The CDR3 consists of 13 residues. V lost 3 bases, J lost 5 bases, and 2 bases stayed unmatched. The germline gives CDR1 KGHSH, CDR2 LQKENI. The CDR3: CASSPGQGNEQYF. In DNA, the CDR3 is TGTGCCAGCTCACCGGGACAGGGCAACGAGCAGTACTTC.

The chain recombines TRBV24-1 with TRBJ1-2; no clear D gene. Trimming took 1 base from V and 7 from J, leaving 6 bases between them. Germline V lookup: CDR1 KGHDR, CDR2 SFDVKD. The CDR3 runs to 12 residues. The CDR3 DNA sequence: TGTGCCACCAGTGATTTTACTACTGGCTACACCTTC. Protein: CATSDFTTGYTF.

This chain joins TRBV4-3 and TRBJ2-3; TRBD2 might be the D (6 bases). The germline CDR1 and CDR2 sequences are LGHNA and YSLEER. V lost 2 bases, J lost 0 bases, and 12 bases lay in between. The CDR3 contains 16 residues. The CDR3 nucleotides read TGCGCCAGCAGCCAATCCCTAGCGCGCAGCACAGATACGCAGTATTTT. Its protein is CASSQSLARSTDTQYF.

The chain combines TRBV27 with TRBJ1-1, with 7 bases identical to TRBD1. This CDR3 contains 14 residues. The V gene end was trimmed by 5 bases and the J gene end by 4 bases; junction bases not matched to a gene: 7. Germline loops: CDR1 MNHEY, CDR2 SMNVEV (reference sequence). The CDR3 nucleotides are TGTGCCAGCAGTCAAGGGGGCCGAAGCACTGAAGCTTTCTTT. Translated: CASSQGGRSTEAFF.

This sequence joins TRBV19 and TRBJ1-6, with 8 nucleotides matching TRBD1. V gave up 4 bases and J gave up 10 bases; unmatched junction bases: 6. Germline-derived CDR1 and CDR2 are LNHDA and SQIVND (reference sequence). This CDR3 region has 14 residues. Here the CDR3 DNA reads TGTGCCAGTAGTAAACAGGGGGACATCTCACCCCTCCACTTT. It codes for CASSKQGDISPLHF.

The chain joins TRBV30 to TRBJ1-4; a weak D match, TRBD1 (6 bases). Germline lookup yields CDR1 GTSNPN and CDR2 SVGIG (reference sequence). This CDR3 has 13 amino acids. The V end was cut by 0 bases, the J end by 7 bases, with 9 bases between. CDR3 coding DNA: TGTGCCTGGAGTGTGAGGGGGGGTGAAAAACTGTTTTTT. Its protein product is CAWSVRGGEKLFF.

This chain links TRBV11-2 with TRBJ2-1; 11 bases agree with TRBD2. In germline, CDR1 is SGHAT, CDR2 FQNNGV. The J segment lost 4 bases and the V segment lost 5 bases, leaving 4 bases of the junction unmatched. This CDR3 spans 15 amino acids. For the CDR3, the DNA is TGTGCCAGCAGCCCTAGCGGGGGGTTTTACAATGAGCAGTTCTTC. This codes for CASSPSGGFYNEQFF.

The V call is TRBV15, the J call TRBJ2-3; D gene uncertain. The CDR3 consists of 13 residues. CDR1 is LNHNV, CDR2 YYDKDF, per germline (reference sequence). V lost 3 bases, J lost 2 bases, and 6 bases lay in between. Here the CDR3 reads CATSRRFTDTQYF. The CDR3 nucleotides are TGTGCCACCAGCAGGCGCTTCACAGATACGCAGTATTTT.

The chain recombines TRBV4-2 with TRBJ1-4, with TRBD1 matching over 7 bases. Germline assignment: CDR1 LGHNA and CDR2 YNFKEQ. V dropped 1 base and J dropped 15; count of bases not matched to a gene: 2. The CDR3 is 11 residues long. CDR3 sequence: CASSQGDRVFF. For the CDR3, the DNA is TGTGCCAGCAGCCAAGGGGACAGAGTGTTTTTT.

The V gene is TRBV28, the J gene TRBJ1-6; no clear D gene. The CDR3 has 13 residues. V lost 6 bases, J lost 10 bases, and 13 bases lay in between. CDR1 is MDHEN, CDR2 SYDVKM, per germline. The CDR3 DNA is TGTGCCAGCAGGACCCCGATGAGGTCACCCCTCCACTTT. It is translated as CASRTPMRSPLHF.

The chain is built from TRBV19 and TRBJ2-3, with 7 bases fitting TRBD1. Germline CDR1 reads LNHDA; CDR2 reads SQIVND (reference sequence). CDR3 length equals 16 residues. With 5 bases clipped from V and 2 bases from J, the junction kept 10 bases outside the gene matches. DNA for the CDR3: TGTGCCAGTAGTCCCGGAGTGACAGGGCCCACAGATACGCAGTATTTT. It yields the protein CASSPGVTGPTDTQYF.

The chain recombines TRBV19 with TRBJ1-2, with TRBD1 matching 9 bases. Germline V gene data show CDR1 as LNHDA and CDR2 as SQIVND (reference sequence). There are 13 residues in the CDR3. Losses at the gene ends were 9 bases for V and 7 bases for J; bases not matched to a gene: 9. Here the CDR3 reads CASRWGQGGGYTF. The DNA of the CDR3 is TGTGCCAGCCGATGGGGACAGGGAGGTGGCTACACCTTC.

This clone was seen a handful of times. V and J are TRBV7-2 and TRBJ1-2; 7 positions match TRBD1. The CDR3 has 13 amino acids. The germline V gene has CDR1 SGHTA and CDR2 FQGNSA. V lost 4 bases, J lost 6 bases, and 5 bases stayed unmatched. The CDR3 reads CASSSGQLNGYTF. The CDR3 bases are TGTGCCAGCAGCTCGGGACAGCTGAATGGCTACACCTTC. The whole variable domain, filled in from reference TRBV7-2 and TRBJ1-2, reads GAGVSQSPSNKVTEKGKDVELRCDPISGHTALYWYRQSLGQGLEFLIYFQGNSAPDKSGLPSDRFSAERTGGSVSTLTIQRTQQEDSAVYLCASSSGQLNGYTFGSGTRLTVV.

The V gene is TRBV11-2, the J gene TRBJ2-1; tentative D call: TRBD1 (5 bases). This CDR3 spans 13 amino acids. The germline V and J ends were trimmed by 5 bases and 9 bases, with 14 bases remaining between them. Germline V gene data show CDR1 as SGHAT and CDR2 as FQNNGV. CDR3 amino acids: CASSPKLRVEQFF. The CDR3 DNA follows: TGTGCCAGCAGCCCCAAACTCAGGGTTGAGCAGTTCTTC.

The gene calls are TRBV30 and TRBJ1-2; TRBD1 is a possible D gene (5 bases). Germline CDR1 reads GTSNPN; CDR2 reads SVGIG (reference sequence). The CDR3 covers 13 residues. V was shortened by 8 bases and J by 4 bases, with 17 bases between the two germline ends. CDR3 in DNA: TGTGCCGCACCAGCGGGACCCACCTATGGCTACACCTTC. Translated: CAAPAGPTYGYTF.

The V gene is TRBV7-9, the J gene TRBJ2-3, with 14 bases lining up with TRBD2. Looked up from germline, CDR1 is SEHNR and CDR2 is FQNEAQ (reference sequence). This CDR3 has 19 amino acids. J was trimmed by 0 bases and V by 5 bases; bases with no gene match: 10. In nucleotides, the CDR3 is TGTGCCAGCAGCCCCCGACTAGCGGGGGGGCCGGTTAGCACAGATACGCAGTATTTT. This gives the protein CASSPRLAGGPVSTDTQYF.

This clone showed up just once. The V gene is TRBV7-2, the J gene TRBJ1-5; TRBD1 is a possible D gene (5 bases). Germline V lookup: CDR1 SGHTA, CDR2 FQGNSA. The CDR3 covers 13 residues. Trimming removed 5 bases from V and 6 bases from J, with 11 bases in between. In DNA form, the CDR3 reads TGTGCCAGCAGCCAAAGAAGGGGTCAGCCCCAGCATTTT. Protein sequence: CASSQRRGQPQHF. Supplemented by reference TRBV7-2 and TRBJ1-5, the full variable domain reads GAGVSQSPSNKVTEKGKDVELRCDPISGHTALYWYRQSLGQGLEFLIYFQGNSAPDKSGLPSDRFSAERTGGSVSTLTIQRTQQEDSAVYLCASSQRRGQPQHFGDGTRLSIL.

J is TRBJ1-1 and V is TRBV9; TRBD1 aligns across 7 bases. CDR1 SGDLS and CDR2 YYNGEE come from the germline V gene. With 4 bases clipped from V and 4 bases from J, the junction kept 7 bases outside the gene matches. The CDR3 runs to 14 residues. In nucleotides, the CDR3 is TGTGCCAGCAGCCCCGACAGGGTGACCACTGAAGCTTTCTTT. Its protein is CASSPDRVTTEAFF.

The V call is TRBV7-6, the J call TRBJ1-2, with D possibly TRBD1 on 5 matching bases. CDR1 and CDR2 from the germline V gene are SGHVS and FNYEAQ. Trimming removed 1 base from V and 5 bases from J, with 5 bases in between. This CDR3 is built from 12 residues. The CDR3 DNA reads TGTGCCAGCAGCTTAGAGGGGTATGGCTACACCTTC. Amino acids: CASSLEGYGYTF.

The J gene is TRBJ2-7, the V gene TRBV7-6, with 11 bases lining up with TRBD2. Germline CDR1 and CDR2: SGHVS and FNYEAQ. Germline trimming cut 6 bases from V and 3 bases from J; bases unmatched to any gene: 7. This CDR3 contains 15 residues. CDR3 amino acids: CASRLTSGDLYEQYF. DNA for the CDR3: TGTGCCAGCAGATTGACTAGCGGGGACCTCTACGAGCAGTACTTC.

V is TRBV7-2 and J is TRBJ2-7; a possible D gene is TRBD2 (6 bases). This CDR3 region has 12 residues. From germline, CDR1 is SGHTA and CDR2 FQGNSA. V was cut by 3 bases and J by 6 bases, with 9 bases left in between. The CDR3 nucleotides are TGTGCCAGCAGCTTCGGGGGTCCCGAGCAGTACTTC. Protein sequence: CASSFGGPEQYF.

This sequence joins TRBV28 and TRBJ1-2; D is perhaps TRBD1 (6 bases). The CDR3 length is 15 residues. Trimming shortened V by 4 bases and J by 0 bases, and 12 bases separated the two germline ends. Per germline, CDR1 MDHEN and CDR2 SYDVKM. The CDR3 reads CASSSSGGPNYGYTF. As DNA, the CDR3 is TGTGCCAGCAGTTCTAGCGGGGGCCCTAACTATGGCTACACCTTC.

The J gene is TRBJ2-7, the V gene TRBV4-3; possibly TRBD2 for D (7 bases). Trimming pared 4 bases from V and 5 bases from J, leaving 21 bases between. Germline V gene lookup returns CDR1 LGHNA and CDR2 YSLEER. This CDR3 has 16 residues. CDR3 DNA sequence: TGCGCCAGCAGCCTGGAAGGCGGGCGGGGGCCTAACGAGCAGTACTTC. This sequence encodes CASSLEGGRGPNEQYF.

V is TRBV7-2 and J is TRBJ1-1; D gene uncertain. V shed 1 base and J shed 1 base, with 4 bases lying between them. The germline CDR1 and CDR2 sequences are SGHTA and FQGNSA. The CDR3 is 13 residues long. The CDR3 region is CASSLERNTEAFF. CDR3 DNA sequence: TGTGCCAGCAGCTTAGAGAGGAACACTGAAGCTTTCTTT. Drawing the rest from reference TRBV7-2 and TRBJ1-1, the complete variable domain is GAGVSQSPSNKVTEKGKDVELRCDPISGHTALYWYRQSLGQGLEFLIYFQGNSAPDKSGLPSDRFSAERTGGSVSTLTIQRTQQEDSAVYLCASSLERNTEAFFGQGTRLTVV.